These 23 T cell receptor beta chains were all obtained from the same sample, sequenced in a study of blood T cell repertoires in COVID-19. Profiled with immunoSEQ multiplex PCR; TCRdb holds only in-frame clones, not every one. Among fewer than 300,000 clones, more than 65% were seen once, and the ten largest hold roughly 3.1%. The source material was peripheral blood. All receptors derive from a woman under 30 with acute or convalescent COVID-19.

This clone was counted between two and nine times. The CDR3 sequence: CASSRDRAAWSGYTF. CDR3 nucleotides: TGTGCCAGCAGCAGAGACAGGGCTGCTTGGAGTGGCTACACCTTC. V and J are TRBV6-5 and TRBJ1-2; 7 bases agree with TRBD1. J lost 7 bases, V lost 6 bases, and 14 bases had no gene match. CDR3 length equals 15 residues. The germline V gene encodes CDR1 MNHEY and CDR2 SVGAGI.

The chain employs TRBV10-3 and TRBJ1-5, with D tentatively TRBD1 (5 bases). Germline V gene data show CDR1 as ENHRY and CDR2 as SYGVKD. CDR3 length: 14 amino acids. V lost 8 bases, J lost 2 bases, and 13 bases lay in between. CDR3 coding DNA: TGTGCCATCCCGGGGGTTTCGGGCAATCAGCCCCAGCATTTT. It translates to CAIPGVSGNQPQHF.

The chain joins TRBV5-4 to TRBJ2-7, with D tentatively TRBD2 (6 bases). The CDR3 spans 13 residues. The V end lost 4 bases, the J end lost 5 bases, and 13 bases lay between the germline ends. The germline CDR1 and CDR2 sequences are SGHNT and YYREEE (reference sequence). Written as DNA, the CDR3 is TGTGCCAGCAGCCCGGCGGAGGGCCACGAGCAGTACTTC. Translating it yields CASSPAEGHEQYF.

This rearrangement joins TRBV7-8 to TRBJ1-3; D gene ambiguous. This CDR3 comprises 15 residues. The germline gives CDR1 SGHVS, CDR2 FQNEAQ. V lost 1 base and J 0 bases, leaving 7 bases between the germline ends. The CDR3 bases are TGTGCCAGCAGCTTAGGTAGCACCTCTGGAAACACCATATATTTT. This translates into CASSLGSTSGNTIYF.

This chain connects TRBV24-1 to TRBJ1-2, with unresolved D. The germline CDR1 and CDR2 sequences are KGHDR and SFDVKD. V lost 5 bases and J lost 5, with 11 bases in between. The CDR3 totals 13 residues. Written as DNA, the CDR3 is TGTGCCACCAGTGTAGGTGACGGGTATGGCTACACCTTC. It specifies CATSVGDGYGYTF.

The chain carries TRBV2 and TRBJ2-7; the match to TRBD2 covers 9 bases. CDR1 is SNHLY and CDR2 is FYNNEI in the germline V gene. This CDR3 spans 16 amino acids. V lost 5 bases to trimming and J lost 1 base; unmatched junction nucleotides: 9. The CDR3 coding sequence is TGTGCCAGCAGTTTTCCTCTAGCGGGGCTTTCCTACGAGCAGTACTTC. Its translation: CASSFPLAGLSYEQYF.

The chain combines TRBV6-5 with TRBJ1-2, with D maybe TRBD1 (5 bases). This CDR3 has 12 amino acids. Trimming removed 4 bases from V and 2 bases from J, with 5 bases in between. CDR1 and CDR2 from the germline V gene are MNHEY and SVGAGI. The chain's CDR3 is CASSSGNYGYTF. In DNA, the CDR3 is TGTGCCAGCAGTTCAGGGAACTATGGCTACACCTTC.

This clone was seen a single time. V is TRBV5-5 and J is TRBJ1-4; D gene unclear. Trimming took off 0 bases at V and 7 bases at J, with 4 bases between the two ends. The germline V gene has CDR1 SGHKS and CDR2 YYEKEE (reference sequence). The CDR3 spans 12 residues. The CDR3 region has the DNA TGTGCCAGCAGCTTGGTCGGTGAAAAACTGTTTTTT. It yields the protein CASSLVGEKLFF.

The CDR3 sequence: CATSHSGRALDTQYF. DNA of the CDR3: TGTGCCACCAGCCATAGCGGGAGGGCCTTGGATACGCAGTATTTT. This rearrangement joins TRBV24-1 to TRBJ2-3, with 11 bases matching TRBD2. The CDR3 has 15 amino acids. J gave up 6 bases and V 7 bases, and 8 bases lay outside the gene matches. CDR1 is KGHDR, CDR2 SFDVKD, per germline.

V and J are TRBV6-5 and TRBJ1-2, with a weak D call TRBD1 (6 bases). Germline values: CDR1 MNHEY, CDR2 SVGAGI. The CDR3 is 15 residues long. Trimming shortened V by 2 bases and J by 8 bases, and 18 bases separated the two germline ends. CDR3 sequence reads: CASSYPKTGLKGYTF. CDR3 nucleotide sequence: TGTGCCAGCAGTTACCCTAAGACAGGACTGAAGGGCTACACCTTC.

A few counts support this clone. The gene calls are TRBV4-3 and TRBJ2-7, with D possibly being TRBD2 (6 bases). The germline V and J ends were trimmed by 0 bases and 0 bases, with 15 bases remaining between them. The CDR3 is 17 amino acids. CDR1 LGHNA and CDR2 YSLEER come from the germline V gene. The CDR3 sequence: CASSQDRGGMNSYEQYF. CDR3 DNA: TGCGCCAGCAGCCAAGATCGAGGCGGGATGAACTCCTACGAGCAGTACTTC.

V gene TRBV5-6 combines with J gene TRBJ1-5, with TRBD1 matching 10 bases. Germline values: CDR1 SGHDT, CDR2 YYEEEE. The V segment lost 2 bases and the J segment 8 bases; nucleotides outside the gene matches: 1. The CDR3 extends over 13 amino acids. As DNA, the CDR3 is TGTGCCAGCAGCTTCGGACAGGGGGAGCCCCAGCATTTT. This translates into CASSFGQGEPQHF.

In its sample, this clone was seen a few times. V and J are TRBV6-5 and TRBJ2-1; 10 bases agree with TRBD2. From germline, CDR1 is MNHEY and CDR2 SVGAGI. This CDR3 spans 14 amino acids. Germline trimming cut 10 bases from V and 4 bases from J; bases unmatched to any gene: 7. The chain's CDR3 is CATGTSGEYNEQFF. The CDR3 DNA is TGTGCCACGGGAACTAGCGGGGAATACAATGAGCAGTTCTTC.

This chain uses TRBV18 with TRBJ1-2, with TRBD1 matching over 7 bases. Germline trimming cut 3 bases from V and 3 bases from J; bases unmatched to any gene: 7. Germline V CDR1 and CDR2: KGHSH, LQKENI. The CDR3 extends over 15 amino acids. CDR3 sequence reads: CASSPEGDSHYGYTF. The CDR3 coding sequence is TGTGCCAGCTCACCGGAGGGGGACAGCCACTATGGCTACACCTTC.

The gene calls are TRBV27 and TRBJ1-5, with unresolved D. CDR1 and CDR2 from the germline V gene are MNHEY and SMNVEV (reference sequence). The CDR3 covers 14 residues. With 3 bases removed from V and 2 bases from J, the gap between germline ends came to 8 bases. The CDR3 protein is CASSFGPRNQPQHF. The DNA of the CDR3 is TGTGCCAGCAGTTTTGGGCCCCGCAATCAGCCCCAGCATTTT.

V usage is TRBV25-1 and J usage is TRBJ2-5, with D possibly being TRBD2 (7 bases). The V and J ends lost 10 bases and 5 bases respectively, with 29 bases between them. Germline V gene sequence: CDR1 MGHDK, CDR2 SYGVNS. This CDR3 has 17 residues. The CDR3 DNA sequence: TGTGCCACCGAGAGGAGGGGGGCGGGAGAAGACTTGGAGACCCAGTACTTC. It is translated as CATERRGAGEDLETQYF.

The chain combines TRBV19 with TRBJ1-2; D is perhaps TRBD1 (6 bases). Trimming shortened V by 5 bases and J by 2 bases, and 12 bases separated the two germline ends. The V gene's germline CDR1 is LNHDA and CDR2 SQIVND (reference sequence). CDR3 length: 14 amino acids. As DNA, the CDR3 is TGTGCCAGTAGTCCCGGACAGACGAACTATGGCTACACCTTC. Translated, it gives CASSPGQTNYGYTF.

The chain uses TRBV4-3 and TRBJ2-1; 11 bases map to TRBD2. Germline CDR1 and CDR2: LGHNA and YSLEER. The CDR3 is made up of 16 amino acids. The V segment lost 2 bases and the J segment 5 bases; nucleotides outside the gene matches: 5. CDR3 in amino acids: CASSQTGTSGHNEQFF. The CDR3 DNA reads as TGCGCCAGCAGCCAAACCGGGACTAGCGGACACAATGAGCAGTTCTTC.

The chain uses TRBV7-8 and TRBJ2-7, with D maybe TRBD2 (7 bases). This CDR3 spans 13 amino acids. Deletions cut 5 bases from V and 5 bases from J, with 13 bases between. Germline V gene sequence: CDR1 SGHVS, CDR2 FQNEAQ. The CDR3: CASSPVGGDEQYF. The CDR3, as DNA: TGTGCCAGCAGCCCGGTAGGGGGGGACGAGCAGTACTTC.

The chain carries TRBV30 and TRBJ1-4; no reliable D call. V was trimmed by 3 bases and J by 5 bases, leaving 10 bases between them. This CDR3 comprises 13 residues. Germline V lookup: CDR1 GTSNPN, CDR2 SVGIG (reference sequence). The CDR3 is CAWRGQRNEKLFF. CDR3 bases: TGTGCCTGGAGAGGGCAGCGGAATGAAAAACTGTTTTTT.

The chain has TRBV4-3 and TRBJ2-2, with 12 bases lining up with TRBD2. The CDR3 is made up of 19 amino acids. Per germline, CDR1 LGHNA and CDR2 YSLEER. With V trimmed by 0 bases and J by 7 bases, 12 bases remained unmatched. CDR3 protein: CASSQERVTSGSDGGELFF. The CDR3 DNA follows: TGCGCCAGCAGCCAAGAGCGAGTGACTAGCGGGAGTGATGGCGGGGAGCTGTTTTTT.

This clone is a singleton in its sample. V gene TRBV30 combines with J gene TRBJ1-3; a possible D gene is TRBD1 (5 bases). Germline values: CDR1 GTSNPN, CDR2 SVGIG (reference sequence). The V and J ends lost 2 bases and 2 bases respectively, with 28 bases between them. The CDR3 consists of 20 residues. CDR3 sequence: CAWSPSVRDFDFLAGNTIYF. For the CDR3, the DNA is TGTGCCTGGAGTCCCAGTGTCCGGGACTTCGACTTCCTAGCTGGAAACACCATATATTTT.

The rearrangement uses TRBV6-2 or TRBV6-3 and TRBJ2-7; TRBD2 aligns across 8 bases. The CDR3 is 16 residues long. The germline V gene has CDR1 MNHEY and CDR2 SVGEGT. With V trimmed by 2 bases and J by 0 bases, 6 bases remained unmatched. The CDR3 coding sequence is TGTGCCAGCAGTTACCAACCCGGGACTAGCTCCTACGAGCAGTACTTC. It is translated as CASSYQPGTSSYEQYF.